Reported below is one T cell receptor (beta chain). What it binds is unknown. The sample belongs to a study of cytomegalovirus exposure and HLA in healthy donors. Overall study context: In an earlier analysis, 95 million to 130 million unique TCR beta sequences were found from 150 million to 200 million T cells.

A multiplex PCR was run with 60 Vbeta primers and 13 Jbeta primers. Profiling relied on immunoSEQ multiplex PCR, and the TCRdb table lists in-frame clones only, not all of them. The sample contains roughly 130,000 clones, 70% to 80% of which appear only once. The CDR3 runs to 13 residues. V lost 0 bases and J 0 bases, leaving 3 bases between the germline ends. The germline V gene encodes CDR1 MNHEY and CDR2 SVGAGI. General study findings and limits: Follow-up analysis later connected one missense variant in DCLRE1C with trimming of TCR beta V- and J-genes. Accurate prediction of HLA-A and HLA-B alleles (for most subjects) was reportedly achieved from TCR beta sequences. V segments that were indistinguishable, TRBV6-2 and TRBV6-3 among them, were omitted from analysis.

V gene TRBV6-5 combines with J gene TRBJ2-7; D call uncertain. This TCR was recovered from a woman in her sixties in good health and CMV-seropositive. The sequenced material came from PBMCs. CDR3: CASSYSSSYEQYF. CDR3 bases: TGTGCCAGCAGTTACTCCAGCTCCTACGAGCAGTACTTC.